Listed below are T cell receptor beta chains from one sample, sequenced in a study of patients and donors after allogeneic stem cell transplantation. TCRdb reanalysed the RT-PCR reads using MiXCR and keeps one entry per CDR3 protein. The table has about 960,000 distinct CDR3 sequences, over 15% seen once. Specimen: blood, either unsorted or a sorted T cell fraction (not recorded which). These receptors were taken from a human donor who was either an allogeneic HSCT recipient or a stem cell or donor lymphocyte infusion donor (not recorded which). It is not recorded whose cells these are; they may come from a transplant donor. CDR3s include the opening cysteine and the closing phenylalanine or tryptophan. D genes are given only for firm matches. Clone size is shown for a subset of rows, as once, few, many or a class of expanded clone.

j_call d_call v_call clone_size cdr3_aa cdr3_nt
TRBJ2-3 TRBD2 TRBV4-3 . CASSQDGLAGSLKYTDTQYF TGCGCCAGCAGCCAAGACGGCCTAGCGGGGAGTTTGAAGTACACAGATACGCAGTATTTT
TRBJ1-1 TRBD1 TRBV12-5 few CASGLGQFRATEAFF TGTGCTAGTGGTCTGGGACAGTTTAGGGCGACTGAAGCTTTCTTT
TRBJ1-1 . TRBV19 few CASSLPGVWTEAFF TGTGCCAGTAGTCTTCCTGGGGTTTGGACTGAAGCTTTCTTT
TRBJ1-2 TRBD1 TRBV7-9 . CASSLAAGGERGYTF TGTGCCAGCAGCTTAGCGGCAGGGGGAGAGAGAGGCTACACCTTC
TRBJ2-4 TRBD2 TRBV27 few CASSFRGTSGRNGLAKNIQYF TGTGCCAGCAGTTTTAGGGGGACTAGCGGGAGAAATGGGCTGGCCAAAAACATTCAGTACTTC
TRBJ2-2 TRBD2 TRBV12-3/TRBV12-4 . CASSQLAGGAMLFF TGTGCCAGCAGTCAACTAGCGGGAGGGGCTATGTTGTTTTTT
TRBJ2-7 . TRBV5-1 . CASSSDSTWQYF TGCGCCAGCAGCTCCGACTCAACCTGGCAGTACTTC
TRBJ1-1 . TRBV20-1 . CSALVMNTEAFF TGCAGTGCCTTGGTCATGAACACTGAAGCTTTCTTT
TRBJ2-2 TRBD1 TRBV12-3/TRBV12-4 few CASTGQGTGELFF TGTGCCAGCACCGGACAGGGGACGGGGGAGCTGTTTTTT
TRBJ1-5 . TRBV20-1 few CSAPDTDTVEPQHF TGCAGTGCTCCCGACACGGACACTGTAGAGCCCCAGCATTTT
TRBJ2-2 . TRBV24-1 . CATSRGSTGELFF TGTGCCACCTCGCGAGGGAGCACCGGGGAGCTGTTTTTT
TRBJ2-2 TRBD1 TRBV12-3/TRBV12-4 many CASSLAGQGVTGELFF TGTGCCAGCAGTTTAGCGGGACAGGGCGTCACCGGGGAGCTGTTTTTT
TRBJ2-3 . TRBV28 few CASSLRVSLGDTQYF TGTGCCAGCAGTTTGCGTGTGTCACTAGGAGATACGCAGTATTTT
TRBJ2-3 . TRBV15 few CATSQGRERGTDTQYF TGTGCCACCAGCCAGGGGCGGGAGCGGGGCACAGATACGCAGTATTTT
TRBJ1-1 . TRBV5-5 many CASSPLSRVGSEAFF TGTGCCAGCAGCCCCCTATCGAGGGTAGGCTCGGAAGCTTTCTTT
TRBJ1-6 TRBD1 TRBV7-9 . CASSLLTGGGRYSPLHF TGTGCCAGCAGCTTATTAACAGGGGGCGGAAGGTATTCACCCCTCCACTTT
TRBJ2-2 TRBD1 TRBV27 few CASRGTGGSGELFF TGTGCCAGCAGGGGGACAGGGGGATCCGGGGAGCTGTTTTTT
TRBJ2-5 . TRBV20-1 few CSAKEFIGGARETQYF TGCAGTGCCAAGGAATTCATAGGGGGGGCTCGAGAGACCCAGTACTTC
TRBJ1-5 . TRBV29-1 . CSVPRGVSQPQHF TGCAGCGTCCCTAGGGGGGTTAGTCAGCCCCAGCATTTT
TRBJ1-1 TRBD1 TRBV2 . CASSESEYRGGWRNTEAFF TGTGCCAGCAGTGAATCCGAATACAGGGGTGGTTGGAGGAACACTGAAGCTTTCTTT
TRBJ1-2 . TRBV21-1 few CASSKSRVDTF TGTGCCAGCAGCAAATCCAGGGTGGACACCTTC
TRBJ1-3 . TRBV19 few CASRNVAGNTIYF TGTGCCAGTAGAAATGTGGCTGGAAACACCATATATTTT
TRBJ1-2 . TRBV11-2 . CASSLDAGTRGYGYTF TGTGCCAGCAGCTTAGATGCGGGGACAAGGGGCTATGGCTACACCTTC
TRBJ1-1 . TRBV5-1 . CASSPGGGSNTEAFF TGCGCCAGCAGCCCGGGTGGAGGTTCAAACACTGAAGCTTTCTTT
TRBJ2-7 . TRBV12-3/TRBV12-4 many CASSSRRQDSYEQYF TGTGCCAGCAGCTCCCGGAGGCAAGACTCCTACGAGCAGTACTTC
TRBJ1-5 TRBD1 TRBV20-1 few CSASTGEARQPQHF TGCAGTGCTAGTACAGGGGAGGCTCGACAGCCCCAGCATTTT
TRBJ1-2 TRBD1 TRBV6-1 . CASSPGTVSDRTF TGTGCCAGCAGCCCCGGGACAGTATCGGATCGGACCTTC
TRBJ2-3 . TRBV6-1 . CASTYAPGLNTDTQYF TGTGCCAGCACCTATGCGCCGGGACTTAACACAGATACGCAGTATTTT
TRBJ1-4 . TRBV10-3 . CAISESVQLSEKLFF TGTGCCATCAGTGAGTCGGTCCAGCTTAGTGAAAAACTGTTTTTT
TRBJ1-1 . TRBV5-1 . CASSSQGGAFF TGCGCCAGCAGTTCCCAGGGAGGGGCTTTCTTT
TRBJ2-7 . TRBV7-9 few CASSLRAGYSDEQYF TGTGCCAGCAGCTTAAGGGCGGGTTACTCAGACGAGCAGTACTTC
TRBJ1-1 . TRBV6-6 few CAAVSNTEAFF TGTGCCGCCGTTTCTAACACTGAAGCTTTCTTT
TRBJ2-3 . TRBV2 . CASSGGLGSTDTQYF TGTGCCAGCAGTGGTGGGCTAGGGAGCACAGATACGCAGTATTTT
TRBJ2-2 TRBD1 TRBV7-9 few CASSSRDRITGELFF TGTGCCAGCAGCTCCCGGGACAGGATCACCGGGGAGCTGTTTTTT
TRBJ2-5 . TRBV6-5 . CASSYSGRIETQYF TGTGCCAGCAGTTACTCCGGCAGGATTGAGACCCAGTACTTC
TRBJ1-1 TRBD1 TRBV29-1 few CSVLTGVPTEAFF TGCAGCGTTTTGACAGGGGTCCCCACTGAAGCTTTCTTT
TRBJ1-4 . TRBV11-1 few CASSAYFDATNEKLFF TGTGCCAGCAGCGCTTACTTCGATGCAACTAATGAAAAACTGTTTTTT
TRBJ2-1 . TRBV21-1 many CASSPKWVAGGRYNEQFF TGTGCCAGCAGTCCTAAGTGGGTAGCGGGAGGCCGGTACAATGAGCAGTTCTTC
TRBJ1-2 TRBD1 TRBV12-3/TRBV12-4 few CASSLVGTGGDGYTF TGTGCCAGCAGTTTAGTCGGGACAGGGGGCGATGGCTACACCTTC
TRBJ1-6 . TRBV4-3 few CASSQFRSSYNSPLHF TGCGCCAGCAGCCAATTCCGGAGCTCCTATAATTCACCCCTCCACTTT
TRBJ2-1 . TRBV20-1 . CSARDEAAFNEQFF TGCAGTGCTAGAGATGAGGCAGCTTTCAATGAGCAGTTCTTC
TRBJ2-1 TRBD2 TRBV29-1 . CSVFSGRISYNEQFF TGCAGCGTTTTTAGCGGGAGGATCTCCTACAATGAGCAGTTCTTC
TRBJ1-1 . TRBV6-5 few CASSYSTGDEAFF TGTGCCAGCAGTTACTCGACTGGTGATGAAGCTTTCTTT
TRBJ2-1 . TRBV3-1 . CASSGDGWVDEQFF TGTGCCAGCAGCGGGGACGGGTGGGTCGATGAGCAGTTCTTC
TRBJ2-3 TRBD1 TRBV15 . CATRLLGQGDPDTQYF TGTGCCACCAGGCTCCTGGGACAGGGCGACCCAGATACGCAGTATTTT
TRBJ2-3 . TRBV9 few CASSPWGGRTDTQYF TGTGCCAGCAGCCCGTGGGGGGGCCGCACAGATACGCAGTATTTT